These T cell receptor beta chains were read from a single sample in a study of CD8+ T cells in alopecia areata. Sequencing used immunoSEQ multiplex PCR; TCRdb keeps in-frame clones, though not all of them. The table has 150,000 to 200,000 clones, less than 75% seen once. This material consisted of CD4+ T cells sorted from blood, taken at approximately week 55, from a patient treated with tofacitinib. These receptors were obtained from a human donor with alopecia areata. CDR3s include the opening cysteine and the closing phenylalanine or tryptophan. A D gene is named only where the DNA matches it firmly. Not all rows give a size; the values are once, few, many and, for expanded clones, a class.

size	V	length	D	J	CDR3	DNA
.	TRBV5-1	15	TRBD1	TRBJ2-3	CASSLTGGTTDTQYF	TGCGCCAGCAGCCTAACAGGGGGCACCACAGATACGCAGTATTTT
.	TRBV29-1	14	TRBD1	TRBJ2-3	CSTLTGGFADTQYF	TGCAGCACACTGACAGGGGGCTTCGCAGATACGCAGTATTTT
few	TRBV4-2	15	.	TRBJ2-2	CASSPPRPNTGELFF	TGTGCCAGCAGCCCCCCTAGGCCAAACACCGGGGAGCTGTTTTTT
.	TRBV18	16	.	TRBJ1-6	CASSPTQSSYNSPLHF	TGTGCCAGCTCACCTACCCAGAGCTCCTATAATTCACCCCTCCACTTT
.	TRBV19	14	TRBD2	TRBJ2-3	CASSRGGTTDTQYF	TGTGCCAGTAGCCGCGGGGGTACCACAGATACGCAGTATTTT
.	TRBV27	14	.	TRBJ2-3	CASRTSISTDTQYF	TGTGCCAGCAGGACTAGTATAAGCACAGATACGCAGTATTTT
.	TRBV5-8	11	.	TRBJ2-5	CASSERETQYF	TGTGCCAGCAGCGAGAGAGAGACCCAGTACTTC
few	TRBV4-2	15	.	TRBJ2-5	CASSQVDNLQETQYF	TGTGCCAGCAGCCAAGTGGACAACCTACAAGAGACCCAGTACTTC
few	TRBV7-2	13	.	TRBJ2-1	CASSTGPKVQQFF	TGTGCCAGCAGCACGGGACCCAAAGTTCAGCAGTTCTTC
.	TRBV2	13	.	TRBJ2-3	CASSEQSTDTQYF	TGTGCCAGCAGTGAACAGAGCACAGATACGCAGTATTTT
.	TRBV5-1	13	.	TRBJ2-2	CASSLGNTGELFF	TGCGCCAGCAGCTTGGGGAACACCGGGGAGCTGTTTTTT
.	TRBV29-1	11	.	TRBJ1-1	CSGLYGTEAFF	TGCAGTGGGCTGTATGGGACTGAAGCTTTCTTT
.	TRBV7-9	14	.	TRBJ1-6	CASSLMTYNSPLHF	TGTGCCAGCAGCTTAATGACCTATAATTCACCCCTCCACTTT
few	TRBV5-1	14	.	TRBJ2-6	CASSLGVVANVLTF	TGCGCCAGCAGCCTCGGGGTCGTGGCCAACGTCCTGACTTTC
.	TRBV30	11	.	TRBJ1-2	CAWRTGFGYTF	TGTGCCTGGAGAACAGGGTTTGGCTACACCTTC
.	TRBV6-1	14	TRBD1	TRBJ1-4	CASSVGTANEKLFF	TGTGCCAGCAGTGTCGGGACAGCTAATGAAAAACTGTTTTTT
.	TRBV11-3	15	TRBD1	TRBJ2-3	CASCETGGRTDTQYF	TGTGCCAGTTGTGAGACAGGGGGCAGGACAGATACGCAGTATTTT
once	TRBV6-5	14	.	TRBJ1-4	CASSRQATNEKLFF	TGTGCCAGCAGCCGACAGGCAACTAATGAAAAACTGTTTTTT
.	TRBV29-1	13	TRBD1	TRBJ2-7	CSGMGQGNYEQYF	TGCAGCGGCATGGGACAGGGGAATTACGAGCAGTACTTC
.	TRBV7-3	13	.	TRBJ2-5	CASSLNPTETQYF	TGTGCCAGCAGCTTAAACCCCACCGAGACCCAGTACTTC
.	TRBV5-1	13	.	TRBJ2-5	CASSFPQGETQYF	TGCGCCAGCAGCTTTCCGCAGGGAGAGACCCAGTACTTC
few	TRBV10-3	14	.	TRBJ1-1	CAISEGQRNTEAFF	TGTGCCATCAGTGAGGGACAGAGGAACACTGAAGCTTTCTTT
.	TRBV7-2	16	.	TRBJ2-7	CASSSSRGNLWNEQYF	TGTGCCAGCAGCTCCAGCAGGGGTAACCTTTGGAACGAGCAGTACTTC
few	TRBV11-1	15	TRBD1	TRBJ1-6	CASSSAGTGDSPLHF	TGTGCCAGCAGCTCAGCCGGGACAGGGGATTCACCCCTCCACTTT
.	TRBV5-1	14	.	TRBJ2-6	CASSLLTGANVLTF	TGCGCCAGCAGCTTGTTAACTGGGGCCAACGTCCTGACTTTC
.	TRBV20-1	11	.	TRBJ2-7	CSARESNEQYF	TGCAGTGCTAGAGAAAGCAACGAGCAGTACTTC
.	TRBV4-2	14	.	TRBJ2-7	CASSRFQGTYEQYF	TGTGCCAGCAGCCGTTTCCAGGGGACCTACGAGCAGTACTTC
.	TRBV4-2	14	.	TRBJ1-2	CASSPGTGRYGYTF	TGTGCCAGCAGCCCGGGGACGGGACGCTATGGCTACACCTTC
.	TRBV7-9	18	.	TRBJ2-2	CASTDRGGGLTNTGELFF	TGTGCCAGCACCGATAGGGGAGGGGGCCTTACGAACACCGGGGAGCTGTTTTTT
few	TRBV29-1	14	.	TRBJ2-3	CSYARGESTDTQYF	TGCAGCTACGCCCGGGGAGAGAGCACAGATACGCAGTATTTT
.	TRBV30	16	.	TRBJ1-6	CAWKGFGFRHGSPLHF	TGTGCCTGGAAGGGATTCGGCTTTCGGCACGGGTCACCCCTCCACTTT
few	TRBV9	15	TRBD2	TRBJ2-7	CASSATSGGWYEQYF	TGTGCCAGCAGCGCCACTAGCGGGGGGTGGTACGAGCAGTACTTC
.	TRBV27	13	.	TRBJ1-4	CASSLLPDEKLFF	TGTGCCAGCAGTTTATTACCTGATGAAAAACTGTTTTTT
.	TRBV5-1	16	TRBD2	TRBJ2-5	CASSLELAGGRETQYF	TGCGCCAGCAGCTTGGAGTTAGCGGGGGGGCGAGAGACCCAGTACTTC
few	TRBV29-1	12	.	TRBJ1-2	CSVTDNNYGYTF	TGCAGCGTTACAGATAATAACTATGGCTACACCTTC
.	TRBV6-5	14	TRBD2	TRBJ2-1	CASSGGATYNEQFF	TGTGCCAGCTCCGGGGGGGCGACGTACAATGAGCAGTTCTTC
.	TRBV5-4	12	TRBD2	TRBJ2-1	CASSLSSGEEFF	TGTGCCAGCAGCTTGTCCAGCGGGGAGGAGTTCTTC
.	TRBV7-2	12	.	TRBJ1-1	CASSSTGLAAFF	TGTGCCAGCAGCTCTACAGGGTTAGCAGCTTTCTTT
.	TRBV6-6	14	TRBD1	TRBJ1-2	CASNPGQGAHGYTF	TGTGCCAGCAACCCGGGACAGGGGGCCCATGGCTACACCTTC
.	TRBV29-1	13	.	TRBJ1-2	CSVAPAGFGGYTF	TGCAGCGTTGCACCTGCAGGGTTCGGAGGCTACACCTTC
.	TRBV29-1	11	TRBD1	TRBJ1-1	CSVGRGAEAFF	TGCAGCGTAGGCAGGGGGGCTGAAGCTTTCTTT
.	TRBV4-1	14	.	TRBJ2-7	CASSQPANRVEQYF	TGCGCCAGCAGCCAGCCCGCGAACAGGGTCGAGCAGTACTTC
.	TRBV4-1	17	.	TRBJ2-2	CASSRLGPGTNTGELFF	TGCGCCAGCAGCCGACTTGGCCCGGGGACGAACACCGGGGAGCTGTTTTTT
.	TRBV20-1	11	.	TRBJ1-2	CSAPTDYGYTF	TGCAGTGCCCCAACGGACTATGGCTACACCTTC
.	TRBV6-5	15	.	TRBJ2-3	CASSRQKGGTDTQYF	TGTGCCAGCAGTCGACAGAAGGGGGGCACAGATACGCAGTATTTT
.	TRBV30	14	.	TRBJ1-5	CAWSGSYQNQPQHF	TGTGCCTGGAGTGGATCGTACCAGAATCAGCCCCAGCATTTT
.	TRBV4-2	13	.	TRBJ2-7	CASSQDIYYEQYF	TGTGCCAGCAGCCAAGATATTTACTACGAGCAGTACTTC
once	TRBV10-3	13	.	TRBJ2-5	CAIALGTQETQYF	TGTGCCATCGCCTTGGGGACCCAAGAGACCCAGTACTTC
.	TRBV2	14	.	TRBJ1-5	CASSGPWSYQPQHF	TGTGCCAGCAGTGGCCCTTGGTCCTATCAGCCCCAGCATTTT
.	TRBV6-5	12	.	TRBJ2-7	CASRSISYEQYF	TGTGCCAGTCGATCAATCTCCTACGAGCAGTACTTC
.	TRBV7-8	16	TRBD1	TRBJ2-1	CASSSTDRGGYNEQFF	TGTGCCAGCAGCTCTACGGACAGGGGCGGCTACAATGAGCAGTTCTTC
.	TRBV29-1	11	.	TRBJ2-5	CSSLGQETQYF	TGCAGCTCTCTAGGTCAAGAGACCCAGTACTTC
.	TRBV29-1	14	TRBD2	TRBJ2-1	CSVQAGTRYNEQFF	TGCAGCGTCCAAGCGGGGACCCGCTACAATGAGCAGTTCTTC
.	TRBV9	18	TRBD2	TRBJ2-1	CASSRRLAGGPLDNEQFF	TGTGCCAGCAGCCGAAGGCTGGCGGGGGGGCCTCTAGACAATGAGCAGTTCTTC
.	TRBV30	12	.	TRBJ1-2	CAWILSSYGYTF	TGTGCCTGGATTCTTTCCAGCTATGGCTACACCTTC
.	TRBV15	14	.	TRBJ1-5	CATSLQVNDQPQHF	TGTGCCACCAGCCTACAGGTGAACGATCAGCCCCAGCATTTT
few	TRBV5-1	15	TRBD2	TRBJ2-7	CASSMGLAPTYEQYF	TGCGCCAGCAGCATGGGACTAGCGCCCACCTACGAGCAGTACTTC